This TCR beta chain was captured by sequencing in a study of T cells in Graves' hyperthyroidism and ophthalmopathy. Whole-study findings and limits: Stable hyperthyroidism and ophthalmopathy were separated using 13 V-J signatures.

Amplified regions were TCR beta CDR3 sequences from RNA transcripts. HTBI primers were used for first-round RT-PCR of the TCR CDR3. In TCRdb, the multiplex PCR reads were re-called with MiXCR into one record per CDR3 protein. The repertoire includes a few hundred thousand distinct CDR3 sequences, roughly a fifth of them detected once, and around 45% sits in the top ten. Germline lookup yields CDR1 SNHLY and CDR2 FYNNEI. The CDR3 extends over 15 amino acids. The V and J ends lost 6 bases and 2 bases respectively, with 16 bases between them. This clonotype has a count of ten or more. Its antigen remains unknown. Graves' hyperthyroidism is called stable when ophthalmopathy does not progress within 18 months. Lactation, pregnancy, other autoimmune disease or uncontrolled infection excluded patients. The study based diagnoses on clinical symptoms, serum thyroxine and TRAb, thyroid ultrasound and orbital computed tomography.

Sequencing was done on a sample of blood. The rearrangement joins TRBV2 to TRBJ2-5; TRBD2 might be the D (5 bases). This clonotype was sampled from a woman between 45 and 60 years old with Graves' hyperthyroidism. The CDR3 DNA is TGTGCCAGCAGACCCCCACTAGTCTATCAAGAGACCCAGTACTTC. Translation gives CASRPPLVYQETQYF.